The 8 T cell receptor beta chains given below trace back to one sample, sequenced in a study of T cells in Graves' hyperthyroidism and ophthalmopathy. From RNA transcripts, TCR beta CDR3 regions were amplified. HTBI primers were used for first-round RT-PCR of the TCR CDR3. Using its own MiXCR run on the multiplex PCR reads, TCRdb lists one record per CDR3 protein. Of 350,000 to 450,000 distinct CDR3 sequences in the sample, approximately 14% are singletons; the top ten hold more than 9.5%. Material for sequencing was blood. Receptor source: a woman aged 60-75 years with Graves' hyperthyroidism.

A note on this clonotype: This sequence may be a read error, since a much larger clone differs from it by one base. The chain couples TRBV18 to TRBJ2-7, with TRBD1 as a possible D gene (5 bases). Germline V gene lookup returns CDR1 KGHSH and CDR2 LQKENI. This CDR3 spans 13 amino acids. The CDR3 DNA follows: TGTGCCAGCGCACCAGGGAATACCTACGAGCAGTACTTC. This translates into CASAPGNTYEQYF.

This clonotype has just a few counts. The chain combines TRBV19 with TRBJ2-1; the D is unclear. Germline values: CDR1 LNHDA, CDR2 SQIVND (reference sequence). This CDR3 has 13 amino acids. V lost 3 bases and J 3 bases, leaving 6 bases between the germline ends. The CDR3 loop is CASSIAIYNEQFF. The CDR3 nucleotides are TGTGCCAGTAGTATTGCGATCTACAATGAGCAGTTCTTC.

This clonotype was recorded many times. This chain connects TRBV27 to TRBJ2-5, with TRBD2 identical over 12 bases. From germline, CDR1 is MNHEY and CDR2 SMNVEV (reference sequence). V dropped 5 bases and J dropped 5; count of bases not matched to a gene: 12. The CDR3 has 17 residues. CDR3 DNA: TGTGCCAGCAGTCCTATACTAGCGGGAGGCCCTTGGGAGACCCAGTACTTC. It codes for CASSPILAGGPWETQYF.

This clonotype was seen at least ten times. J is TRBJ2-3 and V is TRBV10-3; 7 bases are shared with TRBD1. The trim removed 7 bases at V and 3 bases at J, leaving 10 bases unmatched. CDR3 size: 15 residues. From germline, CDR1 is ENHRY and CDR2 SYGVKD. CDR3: CAIKSTGTATDTQYF. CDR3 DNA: TGTGCCATCAAATCAACCGGGACAGCAACAGATACGCAGTATTTT.

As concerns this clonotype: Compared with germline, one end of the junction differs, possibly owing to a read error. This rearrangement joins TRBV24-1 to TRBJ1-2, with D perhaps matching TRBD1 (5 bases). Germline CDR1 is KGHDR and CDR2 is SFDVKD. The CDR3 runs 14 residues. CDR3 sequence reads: CATCDVTVPYGYTF. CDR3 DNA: TGTGCCACCTGTGATGTGACAGTTCCCTATGGCTACACCTTC.

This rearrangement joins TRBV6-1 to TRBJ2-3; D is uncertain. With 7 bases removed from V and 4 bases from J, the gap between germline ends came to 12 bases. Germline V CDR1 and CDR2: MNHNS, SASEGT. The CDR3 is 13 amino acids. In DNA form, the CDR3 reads TGTGCCAGCAAAGAGTATTCTTCAGATACGCAGTATTTT. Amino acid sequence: CASKEYSSDTQYF.

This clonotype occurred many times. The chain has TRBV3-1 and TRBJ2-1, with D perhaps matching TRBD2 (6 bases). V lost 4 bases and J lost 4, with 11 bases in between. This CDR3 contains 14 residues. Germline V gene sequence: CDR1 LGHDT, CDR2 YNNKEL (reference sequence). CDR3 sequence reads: CASSRTGSYNEQFF. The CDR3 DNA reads TGTGCCAGCAGCCGCACCGGGAGTTACAATGAGCAGTTCTTC.

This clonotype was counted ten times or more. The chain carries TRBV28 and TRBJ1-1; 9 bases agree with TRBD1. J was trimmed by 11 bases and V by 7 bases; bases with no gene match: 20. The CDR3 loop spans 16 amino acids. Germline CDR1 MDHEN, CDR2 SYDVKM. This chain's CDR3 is CASTPSGQGGVFVAFF. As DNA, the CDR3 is TGTGCCAGCACCCCGTCGGGACAGGGTGGGGTCTTCGTCGCTTTCTTT.